This T cell receptor (beta chain) was sequenced for a study of T cells after posttransplantation cyclophosphamide. Study-level findings and limits: Donor CD8+ memory clones often dominated recipient blood repertoires at later times. Recipient CMV seropositivity and CMV reactivation strongly tracked TRB clonality. TRB overlap between skin or GI tissue T cells and blood was limited.

This CDR3 is 14 amino acids long. Treatment was busulfan-fludarabine conditioning, a marrow graft, and cyclophosphamide on days +3 and +4. Assay used: immunoSEQ multiplex PCR; TCRdb lists only in-frame clones, some missing. The table lists around 12,000 clones, with no singletons. Notes on this clone: Its antigen remains unknown.

This material consisted of PBMCs, taken after allogeneic stem cell transplant with posttransplant cyclophosphamide. V usage is TRBV21-1 and J usage is TRBJ1-5. TRBV21-1 is deemed a pseudogene. The receptor was isolated from a female patient in her forties or fifties who received an allogeneic stem cell transplant from a related donor, was CMV-positive, and had acute GVHD only. Some T cells here may be from the graft donor. The CDR3 region has the DNA TGTGCCACTGGGGTCGGGATTACTAATCAGCCCCAGCATTTT. The encoded protein is CATGVGITNQPQHF.